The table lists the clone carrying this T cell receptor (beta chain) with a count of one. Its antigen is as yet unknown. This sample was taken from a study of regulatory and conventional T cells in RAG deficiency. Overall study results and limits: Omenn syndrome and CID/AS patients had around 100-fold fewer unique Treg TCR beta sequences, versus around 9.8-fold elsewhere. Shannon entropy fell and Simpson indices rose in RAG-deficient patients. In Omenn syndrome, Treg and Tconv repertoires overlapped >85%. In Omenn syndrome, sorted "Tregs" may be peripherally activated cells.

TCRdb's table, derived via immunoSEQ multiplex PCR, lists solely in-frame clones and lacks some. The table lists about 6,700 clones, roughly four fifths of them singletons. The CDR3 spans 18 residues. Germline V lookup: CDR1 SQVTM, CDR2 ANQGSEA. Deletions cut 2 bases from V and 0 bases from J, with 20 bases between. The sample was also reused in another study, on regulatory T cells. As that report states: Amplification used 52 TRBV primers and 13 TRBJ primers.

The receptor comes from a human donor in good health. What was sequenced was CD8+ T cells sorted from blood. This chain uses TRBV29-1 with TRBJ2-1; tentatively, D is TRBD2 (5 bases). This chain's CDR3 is CSVERADSLPSSYNEQFF. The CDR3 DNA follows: TGCAGCGTTGAAAGGGCGGACTCACTTCCTAGCTCCTACAATGAGCAGTTCTTC.